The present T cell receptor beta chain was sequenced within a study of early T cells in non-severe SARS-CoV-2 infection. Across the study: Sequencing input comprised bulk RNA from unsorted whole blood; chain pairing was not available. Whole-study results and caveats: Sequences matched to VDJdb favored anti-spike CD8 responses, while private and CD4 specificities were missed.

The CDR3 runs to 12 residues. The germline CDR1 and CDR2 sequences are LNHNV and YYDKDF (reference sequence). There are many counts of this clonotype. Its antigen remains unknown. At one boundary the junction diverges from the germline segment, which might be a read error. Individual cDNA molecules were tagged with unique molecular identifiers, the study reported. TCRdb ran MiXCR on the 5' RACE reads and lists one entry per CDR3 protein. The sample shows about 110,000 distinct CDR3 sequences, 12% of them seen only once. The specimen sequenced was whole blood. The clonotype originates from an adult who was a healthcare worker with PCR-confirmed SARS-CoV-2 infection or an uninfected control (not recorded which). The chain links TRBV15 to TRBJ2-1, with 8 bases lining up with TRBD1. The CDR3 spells CATSRVQGAVKF. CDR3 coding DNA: TGTGCCACCAGCAGAGTTCAGGGGGCGGTTAAGTTC. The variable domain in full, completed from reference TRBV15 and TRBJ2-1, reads DAMVIQNPRYQVTQFGKPVTLSCSQTLNHNVMYWYQQKSSQAPKLLFHYYDKDFNNEADTPDNFQSRRPNTSFCFLDIRSPGLGDTAMYLCATSRVQGAVKFGPGTRLTVL.